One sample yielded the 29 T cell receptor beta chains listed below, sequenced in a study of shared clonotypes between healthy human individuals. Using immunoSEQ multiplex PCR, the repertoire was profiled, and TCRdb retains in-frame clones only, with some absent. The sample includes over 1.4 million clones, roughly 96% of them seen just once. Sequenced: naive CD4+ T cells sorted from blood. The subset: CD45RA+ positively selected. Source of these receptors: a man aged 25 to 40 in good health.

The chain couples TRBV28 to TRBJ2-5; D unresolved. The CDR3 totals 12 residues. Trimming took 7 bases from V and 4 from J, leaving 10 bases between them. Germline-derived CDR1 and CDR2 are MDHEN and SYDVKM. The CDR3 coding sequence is TGTGCCAGCATCGGCGACGGAGAGACCCAGTACTTC. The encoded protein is CASIGDGETQYF.

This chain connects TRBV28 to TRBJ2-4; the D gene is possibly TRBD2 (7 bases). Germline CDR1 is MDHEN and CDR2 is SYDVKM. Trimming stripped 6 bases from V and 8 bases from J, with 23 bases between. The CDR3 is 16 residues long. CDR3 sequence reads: CASSLADGGRFDIQYF. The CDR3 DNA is TGTGCCAGCAGCCTGGCCGACGGGGGGCGCTTTGACATTCAGTACTTC.

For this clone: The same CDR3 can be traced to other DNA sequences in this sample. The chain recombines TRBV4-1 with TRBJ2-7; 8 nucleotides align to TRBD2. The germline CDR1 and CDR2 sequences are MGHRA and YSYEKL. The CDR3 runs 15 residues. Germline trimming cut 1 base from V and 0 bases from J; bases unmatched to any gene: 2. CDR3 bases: TGCGCCAGCAGCCAAGTTACTAGCGGCTCCTACGAGCAGTACTTC. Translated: CASSQVTSGSYEQYF.

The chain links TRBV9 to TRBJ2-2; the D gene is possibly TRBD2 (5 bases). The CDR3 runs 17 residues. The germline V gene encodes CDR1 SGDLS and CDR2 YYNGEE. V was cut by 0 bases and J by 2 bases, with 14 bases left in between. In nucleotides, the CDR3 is TGTGCCAGCAGCGTAGAGGTGCTAGCTTTTAACACCGGGGAGCTGTTTTTT. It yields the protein CASSVEVLAFNTGELFF.

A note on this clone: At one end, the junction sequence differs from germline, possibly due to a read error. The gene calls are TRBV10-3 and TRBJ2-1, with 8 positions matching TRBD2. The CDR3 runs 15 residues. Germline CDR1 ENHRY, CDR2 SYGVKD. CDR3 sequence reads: CAITTGGGSHNEQFF. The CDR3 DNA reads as TGTGCCATCACCACCGGGGGGGGCTCCCACAATGAGCAGTTCTTC.

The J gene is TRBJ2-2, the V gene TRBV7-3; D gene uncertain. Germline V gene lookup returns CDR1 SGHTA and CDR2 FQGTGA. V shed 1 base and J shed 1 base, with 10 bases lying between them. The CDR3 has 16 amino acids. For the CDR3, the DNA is TGTGCCAGCAGCTTAAATTCACCGGGGAACACCGGGGAGCTGTTTTTT. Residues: CASSLNSPGNTGELFF.

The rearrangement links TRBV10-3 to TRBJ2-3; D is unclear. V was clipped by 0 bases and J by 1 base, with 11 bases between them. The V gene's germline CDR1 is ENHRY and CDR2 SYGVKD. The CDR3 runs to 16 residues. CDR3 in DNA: TGTGCCATCAGTGAGTCCGAGTCCGGACGCACAGATACGCAGTATTTT. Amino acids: CAISESESGRTDTQYF.

The CDR3 DNA reads as TGTGCCAGCAGCTTATGGGACAGGGGGAATGAAAAACTGTTTTTT. Amino acids: CASSLWDRGNEKLFF. The chain combines TRBV7-9 with TRBJ1-4; TRBD1 aligns across 11 bases. Unmatched junction bases numbered 1, after V lost 2 bases and J lost 5 bases. The CDR3 consists of 15 residues. Germline V lookup: CDR1 SEHNR, CDR2 FQNEAQ (reference sequence).

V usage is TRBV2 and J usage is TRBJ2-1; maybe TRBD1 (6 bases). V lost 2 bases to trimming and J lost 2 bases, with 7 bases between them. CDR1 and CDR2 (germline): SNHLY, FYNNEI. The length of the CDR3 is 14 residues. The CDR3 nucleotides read TGTGCCAGCAGTGAAAGGACAGCCTACAATGAGCAGTTCTTC. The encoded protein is CASSERTAYNEQFF.

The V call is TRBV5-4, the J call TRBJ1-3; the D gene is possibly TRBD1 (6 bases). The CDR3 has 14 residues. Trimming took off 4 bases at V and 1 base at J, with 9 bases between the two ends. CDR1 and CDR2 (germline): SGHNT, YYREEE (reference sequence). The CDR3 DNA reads TGTGCCAGCAGCGGAGGGGGTTCTGGAAACACCATATATTTT. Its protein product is CASSGGGSGNTIYF.

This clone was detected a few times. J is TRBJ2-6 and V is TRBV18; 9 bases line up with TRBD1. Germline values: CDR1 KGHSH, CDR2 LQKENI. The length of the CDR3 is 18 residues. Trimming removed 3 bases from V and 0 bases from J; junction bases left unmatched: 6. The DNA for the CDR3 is TGTGCCAGCTCACCCGTCGGGACAGGGCTCTCTGGGGCCAACGTCCTGACTTTC. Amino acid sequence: CASSPVGTGLSGANVLTF.

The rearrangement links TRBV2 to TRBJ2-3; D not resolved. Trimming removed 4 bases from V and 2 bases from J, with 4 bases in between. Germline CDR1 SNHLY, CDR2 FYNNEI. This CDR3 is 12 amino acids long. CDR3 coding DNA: TGTGCCAGCAGTGCGTACACAGATACGCAGTATTTT. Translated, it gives CASSAYTDTQYF.

The CDR3 is CASSPDRAAREKLFF. In DNA form, the CDR3 reads TGCGCCAGCAGCCCTGACAGGGCGGCAAGGGAAAAACTGTTTTTT. The chain joins TRBV4-3 to TRBJ1-4; 7 bases fit TRBD1. The CDR3 runs to 15 residues. V shed 4 bases, J shed 8 bases, and the junction held 10 bases outside the gene matches. Germline assignment: CDR1 LGHNA and CDR2 YSLEER.

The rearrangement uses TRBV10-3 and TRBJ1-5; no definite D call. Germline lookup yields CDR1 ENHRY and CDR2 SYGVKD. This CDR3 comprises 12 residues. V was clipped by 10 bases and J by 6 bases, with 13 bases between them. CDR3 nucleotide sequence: TGTGCCACAAGGAGCGTCGGTCAGCCCCAGCATTTT. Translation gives CATRSVGQPQHF.

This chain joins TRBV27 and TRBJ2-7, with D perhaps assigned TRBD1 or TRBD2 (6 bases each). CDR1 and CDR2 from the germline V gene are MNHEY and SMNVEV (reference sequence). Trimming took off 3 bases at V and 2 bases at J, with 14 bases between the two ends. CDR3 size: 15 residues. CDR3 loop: CASSFAGQSPYEQYF. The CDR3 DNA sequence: TGTGCCAGCAGTTTCGCGGGACAAAGCCCCTACGAGCAGTACTTC.

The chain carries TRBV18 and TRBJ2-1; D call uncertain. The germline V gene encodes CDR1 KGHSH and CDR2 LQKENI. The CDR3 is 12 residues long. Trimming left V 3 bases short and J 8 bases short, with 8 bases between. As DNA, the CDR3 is TGTGCCAGCTCACCGCGTTGGGATGAGCAGTTCTTC. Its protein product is CASSPRWDEQFF.

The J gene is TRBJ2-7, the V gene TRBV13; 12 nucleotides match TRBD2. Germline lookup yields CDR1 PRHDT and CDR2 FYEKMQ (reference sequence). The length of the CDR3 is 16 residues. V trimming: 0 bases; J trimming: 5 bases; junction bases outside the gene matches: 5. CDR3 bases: TGTGCCAGCAGCTTAGGCCTAGCGGGAGGGTCCCACGAGCAGTACTTC. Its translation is CASSLGLAGGSHEQYF.

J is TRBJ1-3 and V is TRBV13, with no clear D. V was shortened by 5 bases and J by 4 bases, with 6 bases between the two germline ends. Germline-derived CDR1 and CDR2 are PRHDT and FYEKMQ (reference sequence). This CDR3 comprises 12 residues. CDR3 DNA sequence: TGTGCCAGCAGCGTTAGAGGAAACACCATATATTTT. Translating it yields CASSVRGNTIYF. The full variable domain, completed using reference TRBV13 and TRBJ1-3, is AAGVIQSPRHLIKEKRETATLKCYPIPRHDTVYWYQQGPGQDPQFLISFYEKMQSDKGSIPDRFSAQQFSDYHSELNMSSLELGDSALYFCASSVRGNTIYFGEGSWLTVV.

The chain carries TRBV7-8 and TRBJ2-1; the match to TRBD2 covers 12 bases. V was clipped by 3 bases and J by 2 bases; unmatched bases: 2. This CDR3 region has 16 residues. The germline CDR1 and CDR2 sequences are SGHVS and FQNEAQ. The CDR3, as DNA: TGTGCCAGCAGCTTCGGACTAGCGGGAACCTACAATGAGCAGTTCTTC. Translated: CASSFGLAGTYNEQFF.

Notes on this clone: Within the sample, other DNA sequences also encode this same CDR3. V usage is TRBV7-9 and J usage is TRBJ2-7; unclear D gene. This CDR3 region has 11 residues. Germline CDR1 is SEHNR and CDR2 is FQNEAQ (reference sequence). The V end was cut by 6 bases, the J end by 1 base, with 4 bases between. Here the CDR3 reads CASSPSYEQYF. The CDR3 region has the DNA TGTGCCAGCAGTCCTTCCTACGAGCAGTACTTC.

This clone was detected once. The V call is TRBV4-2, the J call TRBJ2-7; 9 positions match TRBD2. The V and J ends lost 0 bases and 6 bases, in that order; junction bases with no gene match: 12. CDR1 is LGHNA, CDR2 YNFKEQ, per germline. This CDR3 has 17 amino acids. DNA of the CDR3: TGTGCCAGCAGCCAAGAAGGAAGAGCGGGAGGACGGGTCGAGCAGTACTTC. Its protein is CASSQEGRAGGRVEQYF.

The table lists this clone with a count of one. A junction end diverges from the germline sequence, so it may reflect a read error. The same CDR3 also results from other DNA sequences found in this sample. The CDR3 protein is CASSPGLAGVYEQYF. DNA of the CDR3: TGCGCTAGCAGCCCGGGACTAGCGGGCGTCTACGAGCAGTACTTC. This sequence joins TRBV7-7 and TRBJ2-7, with 12 positions matching TRBD2. Germline lookup yields CDR1 SSHAT and CDR2 FNYEAQ (reference sequence). This CDR3 comprises 15 residues.

CDR3 protein: CASSQEPGTQPQHF. The CDR3 region has the DNA TGCGCCAGCAGCCAAGAGCCAGGGACTCAGCCCCAGCATTTT. The genes are TRBV4-3 and TRBJ1-5; possibly TRBD1 for D (5 bases). Germline V gene sequence: CDR1 LGHNA, CDR2 YSLEER. V was cut by 0 bases and J by 6 bases, with 9 bases left in between. This CDR3 is built from 14 residues.

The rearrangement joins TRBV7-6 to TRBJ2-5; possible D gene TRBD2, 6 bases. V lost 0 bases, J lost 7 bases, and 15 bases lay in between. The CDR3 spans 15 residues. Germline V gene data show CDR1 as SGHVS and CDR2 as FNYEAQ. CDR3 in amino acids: CASSLAVTLGGTQYF. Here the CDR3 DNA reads TGTGCCAGCAGCTTAGCGGTGACCCTGGGGGGGACCCAGTACTTC.

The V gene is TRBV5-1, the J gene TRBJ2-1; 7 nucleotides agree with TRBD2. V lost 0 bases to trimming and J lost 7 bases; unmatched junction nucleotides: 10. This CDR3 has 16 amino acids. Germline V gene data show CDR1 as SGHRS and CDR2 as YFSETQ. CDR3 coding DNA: TGCGCCAGCAGCTTGGCCAATCAAGACGGGAGGAATGAGCAGTTCTTC. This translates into CASSLANQDGRNEQFF. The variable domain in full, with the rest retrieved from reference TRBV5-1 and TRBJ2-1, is KAGVTQTPRYLIKTRGQQVTLSCSPISGHRSVSWYQQTPGQGLQFLFEYFSETQRNKGNFPGRFSGRQFSNSRSEMNVSTLELGDSALYLCASSLANQDGRNEQFFGPGTRLTVL.

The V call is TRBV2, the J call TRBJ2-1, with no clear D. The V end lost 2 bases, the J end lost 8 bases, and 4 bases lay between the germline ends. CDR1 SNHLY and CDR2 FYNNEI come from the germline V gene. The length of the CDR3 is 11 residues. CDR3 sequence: CASSETHEQFF. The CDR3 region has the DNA TGTGCCAGCAGTGAAACTCATGAGCAGTTCTTC.

CDR3 region: CASSRGRPNTEAFF. DNA for the CDR3: TGTGCCAGCAGCCGAGGGAGGCCGAACACTGAAGCTTTCTTT. The chain employs TRBV2 and TRBJ1-1; no clear D. With 6 bases removed from V and 1 base from J, the gap between germline ends came to 12 bases. The CDR3 length is 14 residues. The germline CDR1 and CDR2 sequences are SNHLY and FYNNEI.

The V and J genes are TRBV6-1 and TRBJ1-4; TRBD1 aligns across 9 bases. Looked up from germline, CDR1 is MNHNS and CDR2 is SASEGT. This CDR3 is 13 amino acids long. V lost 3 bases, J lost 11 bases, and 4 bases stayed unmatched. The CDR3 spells CASSEGTGLKLFF. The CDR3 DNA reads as TGTGCCAGCAGTGAGGGGACAGGGCTGAAACTGTTTTTT.

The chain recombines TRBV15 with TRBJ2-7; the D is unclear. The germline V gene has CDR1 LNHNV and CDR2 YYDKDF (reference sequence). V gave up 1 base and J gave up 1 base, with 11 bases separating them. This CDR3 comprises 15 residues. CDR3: CATSRVDGRSYEQYF. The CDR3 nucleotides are TGTGCCACCAGCAGAGTTGATGGACGTTCCTACGAGCAGTACTTC.